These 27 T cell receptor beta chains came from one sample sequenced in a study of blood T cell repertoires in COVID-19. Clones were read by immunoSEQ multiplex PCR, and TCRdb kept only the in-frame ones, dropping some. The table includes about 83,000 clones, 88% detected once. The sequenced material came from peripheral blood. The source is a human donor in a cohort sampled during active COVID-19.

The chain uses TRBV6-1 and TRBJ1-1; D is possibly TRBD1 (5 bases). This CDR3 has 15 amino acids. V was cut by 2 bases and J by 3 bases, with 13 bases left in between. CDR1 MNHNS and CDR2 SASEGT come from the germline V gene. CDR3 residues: CASSEQGGRDTEAFF. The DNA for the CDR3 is TGTGCCAGCAGTGAACAGGGAGGAAGGGACACTGAAGCTTTCTTT.

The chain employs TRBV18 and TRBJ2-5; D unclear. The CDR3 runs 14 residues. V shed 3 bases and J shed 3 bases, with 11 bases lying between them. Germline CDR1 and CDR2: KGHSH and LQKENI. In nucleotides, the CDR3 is TGTGCCAGCTCACCTCCTCAAACTAAAGAGACCCAGTACTTC. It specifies CASSPPQTKETQYF.

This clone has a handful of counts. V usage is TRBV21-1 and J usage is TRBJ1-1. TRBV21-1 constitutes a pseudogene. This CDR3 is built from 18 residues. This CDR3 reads CASSKASGTKRMDTEAFF. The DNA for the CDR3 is TGTGCCAGCAGCAAAGCAAGCGGGACCAAACGAATGGACACTGAAGCTTTCTTT.

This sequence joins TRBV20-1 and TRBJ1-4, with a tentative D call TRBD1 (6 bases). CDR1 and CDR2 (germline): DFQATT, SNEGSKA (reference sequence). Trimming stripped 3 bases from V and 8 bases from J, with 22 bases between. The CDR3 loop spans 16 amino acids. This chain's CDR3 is CSASSLTGDLGEKLFF. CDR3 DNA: TGCAGTGCTAGTTCCCTGACAGGTGACCTTGGGGAAAAACTGTTTTTT.

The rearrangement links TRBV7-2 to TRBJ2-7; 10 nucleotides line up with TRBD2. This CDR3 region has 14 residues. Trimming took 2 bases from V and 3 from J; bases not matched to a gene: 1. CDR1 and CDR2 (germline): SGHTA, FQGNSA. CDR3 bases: TGTGCCAGCAGCTTAAGACTAGCGGGCTACGAGCAGTACTTC. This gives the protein CASSLRLAGYEQYF.

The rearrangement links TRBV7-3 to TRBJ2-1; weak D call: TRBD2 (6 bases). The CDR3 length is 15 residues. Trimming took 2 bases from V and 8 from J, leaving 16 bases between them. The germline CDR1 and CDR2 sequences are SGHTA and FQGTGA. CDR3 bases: TGTGCCAGCAGCTTAGAAGCGGGCCGTCTCGATGAGCAGTTCTTC. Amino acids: CASSLEAGRLDEQFF. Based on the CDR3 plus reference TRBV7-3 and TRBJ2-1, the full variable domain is GAGVSQTPSNKVTEKGKYVELRCDPISGHTALYWYRQSLGQGPEFLIYFQGTGAADDSGLPNDRFFAVRPEGSVSTLKIQRTERGDSAVYLCASSLEAGRLDEQFFGPGTRLTVL.

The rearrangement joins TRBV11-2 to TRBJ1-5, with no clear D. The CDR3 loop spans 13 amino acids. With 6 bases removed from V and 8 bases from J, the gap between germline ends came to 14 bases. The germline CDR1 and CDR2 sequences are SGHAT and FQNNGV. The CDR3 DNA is TGTGCCAGCAGTGCTCGGGGTTACGAGCCCCAGCATTTT. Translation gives CASSARGYEPQHF. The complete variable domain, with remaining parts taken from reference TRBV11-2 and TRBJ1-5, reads EAGVAQSPRYKIIEKRQSVAFWCNPISGHATLYWYQQILGQGPKLLIQFQNNGVVDDSQLPKDRFSAERLKGVDSTLKIQPAKLEDSAVYLCASSARGYEPQHFGDGTRLSIL.

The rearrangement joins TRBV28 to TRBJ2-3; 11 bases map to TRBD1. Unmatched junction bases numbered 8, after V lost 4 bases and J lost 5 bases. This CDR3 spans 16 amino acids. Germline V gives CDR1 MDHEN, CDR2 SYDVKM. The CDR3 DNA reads TGTGCCAGCAGTTCCTCCCCGGGACAGGGGGTAGATACGCAGTATTTT. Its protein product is CASSSSPGQGVDTQYF.

The CDR3 protein is CAWSVRVTYNEQFF. The CDR3 region has the DNA TGTGCCTGGAGTGTACGGGTGACTTACAATGAGCAGTTCTTC. The rearrangement links TRBV30 to TRBJ2-1; no clear D. CDR1 and CDR2 from the germline V gene are GTSNPN and SVGIG (reference sequence). The CDR3 loop spans 14 amino acids. Between the trimmed V and J ends, which lost 0 bases and 4 bases, there was a span of 10 bases.

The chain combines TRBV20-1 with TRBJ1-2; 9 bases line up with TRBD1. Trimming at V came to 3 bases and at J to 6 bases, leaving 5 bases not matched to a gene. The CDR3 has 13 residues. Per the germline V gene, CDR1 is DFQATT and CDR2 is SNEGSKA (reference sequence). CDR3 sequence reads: CSASITGGDGYTF. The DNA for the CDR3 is TGCAGTGCTAGTATCACAGGGGGCGATGGCTACACCTTC.

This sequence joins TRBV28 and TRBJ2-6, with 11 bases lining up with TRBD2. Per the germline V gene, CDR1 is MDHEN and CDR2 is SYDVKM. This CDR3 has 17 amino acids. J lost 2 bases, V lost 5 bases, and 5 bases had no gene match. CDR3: CASSPTSGMTGANVLTF. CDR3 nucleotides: TGTGCCAGCAGTCCGACTAGCGGGATGACTGGGGCCAACGTCCTGACTTTC.

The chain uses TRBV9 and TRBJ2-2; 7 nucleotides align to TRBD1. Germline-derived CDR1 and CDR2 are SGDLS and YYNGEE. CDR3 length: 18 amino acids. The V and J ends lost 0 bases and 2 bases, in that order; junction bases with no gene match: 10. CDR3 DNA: TGTGCCAGCAGCGTAGTAGGGGGCCGCTCGTACAACACCGGGGAGCTGTTTTTT. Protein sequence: CASSVVGGRSYNTGELFF.

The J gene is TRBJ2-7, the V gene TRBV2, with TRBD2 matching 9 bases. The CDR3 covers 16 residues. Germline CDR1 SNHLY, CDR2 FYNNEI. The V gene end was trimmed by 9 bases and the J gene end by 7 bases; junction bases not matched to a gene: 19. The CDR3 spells CARGSLARGGVREQYF. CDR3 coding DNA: TGTGCCAGAGGGTCATTGGCGCGCGGGGGGGTCAGAGAGCAGTACTTC.

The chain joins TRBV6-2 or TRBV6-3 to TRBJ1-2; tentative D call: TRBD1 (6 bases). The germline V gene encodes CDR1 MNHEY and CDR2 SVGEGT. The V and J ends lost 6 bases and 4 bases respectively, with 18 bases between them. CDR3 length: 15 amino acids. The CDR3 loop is CASSSGSGGGYGYTF. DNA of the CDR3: TGTGCCAGCAGCTCCGGGTCGGGGGGCGGCTATGGCTACACCTTC.

Here the CDR3 DNA reads TGTGCCAGCAGCTTAGCTTCAGGTGACTATGGCTACACCTTC. This encodes CASSLASGDYGYTF. The chain joins TRBV11-3 to TRBJ1-2; D unclear. From germline, CDR1 is SGHNT and CDR2 YENEEA. Trimming removed 1 base at V and 3 bases at J, with 9 bases between. The CDR3 extends over 14 amino acids.

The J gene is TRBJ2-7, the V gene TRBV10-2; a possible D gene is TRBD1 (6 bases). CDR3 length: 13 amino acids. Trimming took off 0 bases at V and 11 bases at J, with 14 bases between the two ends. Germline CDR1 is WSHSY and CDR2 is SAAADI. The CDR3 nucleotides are TGCGCCAGCAGTGAGTCTAACAGCCCAGGGGAGTACTTC. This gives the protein CASSESNSPGEYF.

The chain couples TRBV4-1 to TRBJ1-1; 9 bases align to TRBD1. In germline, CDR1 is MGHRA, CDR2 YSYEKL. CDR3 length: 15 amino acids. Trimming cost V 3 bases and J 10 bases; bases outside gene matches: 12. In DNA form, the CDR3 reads TGCGCCAGCAGCCATTTACAGGGGGCTGAGCTCGGAGCTTTCTTT. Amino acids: CASSHLQGAELGAFF.

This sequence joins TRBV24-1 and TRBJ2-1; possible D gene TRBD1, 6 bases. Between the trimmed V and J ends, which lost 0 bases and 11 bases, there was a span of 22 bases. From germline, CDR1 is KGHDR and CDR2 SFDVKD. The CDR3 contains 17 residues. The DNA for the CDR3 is TGTGCCACCAGTGATTTGCCGCAACAGGGCGCAATTGATCAGCAGTTCTTC. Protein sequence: CATSDLPQQGAIDQQFF.

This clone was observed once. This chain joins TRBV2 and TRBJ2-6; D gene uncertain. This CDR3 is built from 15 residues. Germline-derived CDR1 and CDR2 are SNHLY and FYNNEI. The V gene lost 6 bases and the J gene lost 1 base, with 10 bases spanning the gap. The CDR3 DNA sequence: TGTGCCAGCAGCCCGCTGGCTTCTGGGGCCAACGTCCTGACTTTC. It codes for CASSPLASGANVLTF.

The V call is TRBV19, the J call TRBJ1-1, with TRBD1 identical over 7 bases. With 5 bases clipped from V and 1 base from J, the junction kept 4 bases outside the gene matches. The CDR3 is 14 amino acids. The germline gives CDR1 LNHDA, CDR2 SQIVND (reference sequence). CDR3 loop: CASSLGTANTEAFF. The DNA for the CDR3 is TGTGCCAGTAGTTTAGGGACAGCGAACACTGAAGCTTTCTTT.

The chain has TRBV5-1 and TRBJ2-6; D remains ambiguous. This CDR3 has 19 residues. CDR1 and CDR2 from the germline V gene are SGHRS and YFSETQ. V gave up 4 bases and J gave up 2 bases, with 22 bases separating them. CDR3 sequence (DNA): TGCGCCAGCAGCGCCCGACCGGGTCGCCGCGAGGCTGGGGCCAACGTCCTGACTTTC. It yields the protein CASSARPGRREAGANVLTF. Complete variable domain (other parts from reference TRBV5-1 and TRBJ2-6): KAGVTQTPRYLIKTRGQQVTLSCSPISGHRSVSWYQQTPGQGLQFLFEYFSETQRNKGNFPGRFSGRQFSNSRSEMNVSTLELGDSALYLCASSARPGRREAGANVLTFGAGSRLTVL.

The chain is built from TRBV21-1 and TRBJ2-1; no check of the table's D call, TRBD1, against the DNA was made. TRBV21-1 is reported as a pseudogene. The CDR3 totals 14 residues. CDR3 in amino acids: CASSNRATDNEQFF. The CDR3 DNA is TGTGCCAGCAGCAACAGGGCCACTGACAATGAGCAGTTCTTC.

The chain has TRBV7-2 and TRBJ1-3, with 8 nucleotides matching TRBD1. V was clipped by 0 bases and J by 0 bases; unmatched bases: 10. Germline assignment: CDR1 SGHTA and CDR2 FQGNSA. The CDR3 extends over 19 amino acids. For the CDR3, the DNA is TGTGCCAGCAGCTTAGCCCCATGGACAGGGAAGAGCTCTGGAAACACCATATATTTT. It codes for CASSLAPWTGKSSGNTIYF.

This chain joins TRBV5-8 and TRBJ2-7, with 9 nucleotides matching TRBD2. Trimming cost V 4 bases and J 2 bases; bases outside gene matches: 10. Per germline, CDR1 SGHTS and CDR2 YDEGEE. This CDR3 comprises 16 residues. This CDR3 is CASSLPLAGRPYEQYF. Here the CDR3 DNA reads TGTGCCAGCAGCCTACCACTAGCGGGCCGTCCCTACGAGCAGTACTTC.

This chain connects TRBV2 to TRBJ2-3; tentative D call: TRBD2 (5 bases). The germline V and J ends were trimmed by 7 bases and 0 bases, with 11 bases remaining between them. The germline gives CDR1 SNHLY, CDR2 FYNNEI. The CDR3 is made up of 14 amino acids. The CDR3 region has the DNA TGTGCCAGCAAAGGACTTATAAGCACAGATACGCAGTATTTT. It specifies CASKGLISTDTQYF.

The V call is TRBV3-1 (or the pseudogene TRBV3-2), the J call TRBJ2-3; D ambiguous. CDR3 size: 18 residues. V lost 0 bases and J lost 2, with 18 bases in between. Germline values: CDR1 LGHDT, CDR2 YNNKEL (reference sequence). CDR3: CASSQEIIKHPSTDTQYF. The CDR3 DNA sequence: TGTGCCAGCAGCCAAGAAATAATAAAACATCCGTCCACAGATACGCAGTATTTT.

CDR3 DNA: TGTGCCAGCAGCCAATCTAGCGACTCCTACAATGAGCAGTTCTTC. Amino acids: CASSQSSDSYNEQFF. This rearrangement joins TRBV4-2 to TRBJ2-1; D may be TRBD2 (6 bases). The CDR3 loop spans 15 amino acids. Germline assignment: CDR1 LGHNA and CDR2 YNFKEQ. Trimming pared 2 bases from V and 0 bases from J, leaving 8 bases between.